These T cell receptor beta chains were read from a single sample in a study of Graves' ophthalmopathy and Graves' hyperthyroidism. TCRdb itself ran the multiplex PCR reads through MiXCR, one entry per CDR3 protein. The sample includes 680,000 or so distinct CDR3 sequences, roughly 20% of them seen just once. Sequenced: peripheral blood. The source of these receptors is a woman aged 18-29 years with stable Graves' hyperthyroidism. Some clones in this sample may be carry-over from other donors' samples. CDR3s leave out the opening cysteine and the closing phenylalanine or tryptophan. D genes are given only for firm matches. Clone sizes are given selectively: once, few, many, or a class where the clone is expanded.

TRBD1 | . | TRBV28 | ASSLLPRDRDTYEQY
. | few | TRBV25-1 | ASTLGSEAF
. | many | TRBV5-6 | ASSRSLGEAF
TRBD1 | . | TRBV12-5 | ASAPGQGVGEQY
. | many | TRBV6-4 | ATMGRQKSSGANVLT
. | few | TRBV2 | ASTRGENTEAF
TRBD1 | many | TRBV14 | ASSRTGNMNTEAF
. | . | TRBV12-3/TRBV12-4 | ASSNRTAQGGYT
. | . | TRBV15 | ATSRDLPHNTEAF
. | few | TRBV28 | ASSFPRGASNSPLH
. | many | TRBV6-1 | ASSELTADNQPQH
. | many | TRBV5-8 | ASSLLFRNTEAF
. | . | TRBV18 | ASSPLDLAGVTDEQF
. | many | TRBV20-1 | SAAFDRISSYEQY
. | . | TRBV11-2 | ASSIAGVRSYNSPLH
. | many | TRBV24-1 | ATSDLLAAGTDDNYGYT
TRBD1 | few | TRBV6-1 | ASSPNRGRYEQY
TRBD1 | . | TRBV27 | ASGDRGLGETQY
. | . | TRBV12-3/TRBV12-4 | ASTTAGGSQPQH
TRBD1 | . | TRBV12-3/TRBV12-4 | ASSPLTGGLTPGYGYT
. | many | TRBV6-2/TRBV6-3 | ASRGGGVNTEAF
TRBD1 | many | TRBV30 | AWRKGQGWTEAF
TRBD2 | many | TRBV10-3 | AISDPARGDGYEQY